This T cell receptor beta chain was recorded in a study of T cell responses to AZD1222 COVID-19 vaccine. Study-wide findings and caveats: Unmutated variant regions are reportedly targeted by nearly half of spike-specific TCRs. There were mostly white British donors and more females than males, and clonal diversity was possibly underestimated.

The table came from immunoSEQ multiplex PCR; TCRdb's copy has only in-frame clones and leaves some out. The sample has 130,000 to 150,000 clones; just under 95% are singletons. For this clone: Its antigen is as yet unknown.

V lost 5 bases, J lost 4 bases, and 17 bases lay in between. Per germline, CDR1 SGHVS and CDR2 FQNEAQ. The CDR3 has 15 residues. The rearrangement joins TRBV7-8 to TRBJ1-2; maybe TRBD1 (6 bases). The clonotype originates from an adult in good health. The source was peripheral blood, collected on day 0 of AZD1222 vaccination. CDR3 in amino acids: CASSLGPGALYGYTF. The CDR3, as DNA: TGTGCCAGCAGCCTAGGTCCAGGGGCCCTCTATGGCTACACCTTC.